A single sample gave rise to the 10 T cell receptor beta chains below, sequenced in a study of blood T cell repertoires in COVID-19. Sequenced by immunoSEQ multiplex PCR; TCRdb stores in-frame clones only, minus some. The table lists about 190,000 clones, approximately 80% of them singletons, with 15% to 20% in the top ten. Input material: peripheral blood. Receptors were obtained from a human donor in a cohort sampled during active COVID-19.

This chain uses TRBV7-8 with TRBJ1-5, with 8 positions matching TRBD1. CDR1 and CDR2 from the germline V gene are SGHVS and FQNEAQ. The CDR3 sequence is 15 residues long. The V gene end was trimmed by 5 bases and the J gene end by 7 bases; junction bases not matched to a gene: 10. The CDR3 region is CASSPLSGGGQPQHF. Here the CDR3 DNA reads TGTGCCAGCAGCCCCCTCTCAGGGGGCGGACAGCCCCAGCATTTT.

This clone was picked up a small number of times. This chain connects TRBV24-1 to TRBJ2-2; D unresolved. The CDR3 length is 13 residues. The germline V and J ends were trimmed by 5 bases and 9 bases, with 12 bases remaining between them. Germline loops: CDR1 KGHDR, CDR2 SFDVKD. The CDR3 is CATSVPNSRELFF. CDR3 DNA: TGTGCCACCAGTGTCCCTAATTCTCGGGAGCTGTTTTTT.

This clone has only one observation. The rearrangement uses TRBV6-5 and TRBJ2-1; TRBD2 is a possible D gene (5 bases). CDR1 and CDR2 from the germline V gene are MNHEY and SVGAGI. Trimming left V 6 bases short and J 6 bases short, with 12 bases between. The CDR3 contains 13 residues. The DNA for the CDR3 is TGTGCCAGCAGGCAGGACTCCGGCAATGAGCAGTTCTTC. This encodes CASRQDSGNEQFF.

The chain employs TRBV20-1 and TRBJ1-2, with a possible D match to TRBD1 (5 bases). Germline V CDR1 and CDR2: DFQATT, SNEGSKA (reference sequence). Trimming took 3 bases from V and 0 from J, leaving 11 bases between them. The CDR3 runs to 14 residues. The CDR3 protein is CSASEQDANYGYTF. The CDR3 coding sequence is TGCAGTGCTAGTGAACAGGACGCTAACTATGGCTACACCTTC.

V is TRBV5-1 and J is TRBJ2-2; weak D call: TRBD2 (6 bases). The germline CDR1 and CDR2 sequences are SGHRS and YFSETQ. The CDR3 loop spans 15 amino acids. The V gene lost 7 bases and the J gene lost 0 bases, with 13 bases spanning the gap. CDR3 sequence reads: CASGFGTSNTGELFF. CDR3 sequence (DNA): TGCGCCAGCGGATTCGGGACTTCGAACACCGGGGAGCTGTTTTTT.

This clone was seen a single time. The V and J genes are TRBV5-6 and TRBJ2-1; 8 nucleotides align to TRBD2. Germline V CDR1 and CDR2: SGHDT, YYEEEE. This CDR3 comprises 16 residues. V was clipped by 3 bases and J by 6 bases; unmatched bases: 11. The CDR3 coding sequence is TGTGCCAGCAGCTCGAGAGCGGGGGCCTACGTCAATGAGCAGTTCTTC. Its protein product is CASSSRAGAYVNEQFF.

The rearrangement joins TRBV28 to TRBJ2-2; no reliable D call. Between the trimmed V and J ends, which lost 8 bases and 2 bases, there was a span of 12 bases. The germline V gene encodes CDR1 MDHEN and CDR2 SYDVKM. The CDR3 is 14 residues long. The CDR3 reads CASRFGPNTGELFF. The CDR3 nucleotides are TGTGCCAGCCGGTTTGGTCCAAACACCGGGGAGCTGTTTTTT.

CDR3 DNA sequence: TGCGCCAGCAGCCAAGATAGACTCCTTCTCTATGGCTACACCTTC. Its protein is CASSQDRLLLYGYTF. The chain recombines TRBV4-1 with TRBJ1-2; D gene unclear. V was clipped by 0 bases and J by 4 bases, with 12 bases between them. There are 15 residues in the CDR3. Germline-derived CDR1 and CDR2 are MGHRA and YSYEKL.

This sequence joins TRBV29-1 and TRBJ2-4, with a possible D match to TRBD2 (5 bases). From germline, CDR1 is SQVTM and CDR2 ANQGSEA. The CDR3 extends over 17 amino acids. V was shortened by 1 base and J by 3 bases, with 19 bases between the two germline ends. CDR3 sequence: CSVEVWVRGSGKNIQYF. CDR3 coding DNA: TGCAGCGTTGAAGTGTGGGTCCGGGGTAGTGGCAAAAACATTCAGTACTTC.

The chain carries TRBV6-5 and TRBJ1-5; D is unclear. Germline-derived CDR1 and CDR2 are MNHEY and SVGAGI. The CDR3 extends over 15 amino acids. Trimming left V 7 bases short and J 2 bases short, with 15 bases between. Written as DNA, the CDR3 is TGTGCCAGCAAGAGGGCAGGTCGGGGCAATCAGCCCCAGCATTTT. Translating gives CASKRAGRGNQPQHF.